This T cell receptor (beta chain) was captured in a study of tumor-infiltrating lymphocytes in primary liver carcinoma. About the study: Roughly 3.5 to 7.13 million productive TCRbeta reads were obtained per sample, with similar numbers across tissue types. Overall study findings and caveats: Just about 7.5-25% of leading clones were found in every one of five regions. Among the pair types, tumor region pairs showed more overlap than tumor-adjacent and tumor-blood pairs.

A constant-region primer served to make TCR beta cDNA from roughly 500 ng total RNA. Libraries for TCR beta were built through three nested multiplex PCR rounds, which together made up a slightly modified ARM-PCR procedure. A C-beta reverse primer and TRBV1-TRBV30 forward primers served in each of the first two PCR rounds, at 10 cycles apiece. TCRdb fed the multiplex PCR reads into MiXCR, producing one record per CDR3 protein. The data hold approximately 64,000 distinct CDR3 sequences, with around 69% observed a single time. A note on this clonotype: The antigen is undetermined. A read error may produce the germline difference seen at one junction end.

Scientists recovered RNA and DNA together from around 20-30 mg of unsorted bulk tissue. At sampling, these chronic HBV carriers had received no treatment. The CDR3 length is 11 residues. Germline V lookup: CDR1 SQVTM, CDR2 ANQGSEA. This clonotype was obtained from a man aged 40-50 years with primary liver carcinoma and hepatitis B virus infection. The chain combines TRBV29-1 with TRBJ2-4; D possibly corresponds to TRBD1 (5 bases). The specimen was liver tumor tissue from sampling region 4. Subset here: tumor region T4, right-lateral pole. The chain's CDR3 is CSLGALNIHYF. CDR3 in DNA: TGCAGCCTTGGGGCTTTAAACATTCACTACTTC.